The present entry profiles one T cell receptor beta chain with its context. The antigen remains unidentified. The record originates from a study of Ad26.COV2.S vaccination and SARS-CoV-2 variants. Study information: Donor participated within the Ad26.COV2.S arm of the COV1001 trial.

Sequenced by immunoSEQ multiplex PCR; TCRdb stores in-frame clones only, minus some. Here the sample spans approximately 500,000 clones, approximately 90% being singletons. Whole-study findings and limits: Analytic work on TCR breadth and depth might have understated the full extent of total T cell responses.

Treatment defined: 15 to 20 received Ad26.COV2.S at low or high dose, single or two shots; roughly five received placebo; per-sample allocation not given. All samples were drawn on day 63, counting from the first vaccine or placebo injection. At a Boston site, the person donating was an adult of 18-55 years. Immunization relied on an Ad26 vector, which expressed Wuhan-strain SARS-CoV-2 spike. Trimming at V came to 5 bases and at J to 4 bases, leaving 17 bases not matched to a gene. CDR3 length equals 17 residues. The germline CDR1 and CDR2 sequences are SGHTA and FQGNSA. The sequences come from peripheral blood, collected in a trial of Ad26.COV2.S vaccine versus placebo. The receptor was derived from a person between 18 and 65 years old who received the Ad26.COV2.S COVID-19 vaccine or a placebo. The chain employs TRBV7-2 and TRBJ2-7, with 7 positions matching TRBD2. The CDR3 region has the DNA TGTGCCAGCAGCCGCTCCGGCGGGGGTCTAGCGGCTTACGAGCAGTACTTC. It yields the protein CASSRSGGGLAAYEQYF.